Shown below are 14 T cell receptor beta chains from a single sample sequenced in a study of graft-versus-host responses after intestinal transplantation (dated by TCRdb to the early 2020s). Library construction relied on the immunoSEQ multiplex PCR assay. TCRdb stores this immuneACCESS table with in-frame sequences only. Part of the clones is absent; in the studies checked, under half of the shortfall reflects unresolved V genes, and no reason is known for the rest. Recorded for this sample are some 120,000 clones; just over 90% of them occurred a single time. 0.23% of the sample belongs to the ten largest clones. In the paper's terms, the time point label means: cells obtained before transplantation from donor or recipient. For these receptors, no antigen is known. Specimen: unstimulated CD4+ T cells sorted from spleen or lymph node cells, collected before transplant. The receptors here all came from a human donor who was the organ donor for an intestinal transplant.

In its sample, this clone was seen once. V gene TRBV5-6 combines with J gene TRBJ2-7; D is unresolved. This CDR3 has 14 amino acids. Between the trimmed V and J ends, which lost 0 bases and 3 bases, there was a span of 10 bases. The germline V gene has CDR1 SGHDT and CDR2 YYEEEE. CDR3 in DNA: TGTGCCAGCAGCTTGGCGAGGTCGGGCTACGAGCAGTACTTC. Translating it yields CASSLARSGYEQYF. The full variable domain, in which reference TRBV5-6 and TRBJ2-7 provide the parts outside the CDR3, is DAGVTQSPTHLIKTRGQQVTLRCSPKSGHDTVSWYQQALGQGPQFIFQYYEEEERQRGNFPDRFSGHQFPNYSSELNVNALLLGDSALYLCASSLARSGYEQYFGPGTRLTVT.

The chain is built from TRBV2 and TRBJ2-1; D is ambiguous. CDR1 SNHLY and CDR2 FYNNEI come from the germline V gene. The CDR3 covers 14 residues. V lost 4 bases and J 0 bases, leaving 7 bases between the germline ends. This CDR3 is CASSADSSYNEQFF. CDR3 in DNA: TGTGCCAGCAGTGCTGATAGCTCCTACAATGAGCAGTTCTTC.

The rearrangement links TRBV2 to TRBJ2-1, with D possibly matching TRBD1 (5 bases). CDR3 size: 13 residues. The V end lost 3 bases, the J end lost 8 bases, and 11 bases lay between the germline ends. Germline CDR1 is SNHLY and CDR2 is FYNNEI. The CDR3 region has the DNA TGTGCCAGCAGTGACCCCGGACACCATGAGCAGTTCTTC. Translated, it gives CASSDPGHHEQFF.

This chain joins TRBV7-2 and TRBJ1-2, with D unresolved. The V gene lost 0 bases and the J gene lost 0 bases, with 8 bases spanning the gap. Germline CDR1 reads SGHTA; CDR2 reads FQGNSA. The CDR3 is made up of 15 amino acids. The CDR3 loop reads CASSLAWQPNYGYTF. The DNA of the CDR3 is TGTGCCAGCAGCTTAGCATGGCAGCCTAACTATGGCTACACCTTC.

V is TRBV5-1 and J is TRBJ2-3; unclear D gene. Looked up from germline, CDR1 is SGHRS and CDR2 is YFSETQ. V lost 0 bases, J lost 2 bases, and 7 bases lay in between. The CDR3 spans 14 residues. The CDR3: CASSLGQPTDTQYF. DNA for the CDR3: TGCGCCAGCAGCTTGGGTCAGCCCACAGATACGCAGTATTTT.

J is TRBJ2-7 and V is TRBV6-6, with a tentative D call TRBD2 (5 bases). Trimming shortened V by 3 bases and J by 2 bases, and 11 bases separated the two germline ends. Germline V lookup: CDR1 MNHNY, CDR2 SVGAGI (reference sequence). The CDR3 runs 14 residues. The CDR3 region has the DNA TGTGCCAGCAGTTATGAAGCGGTTGCCTACGAGCAGTACTTC. Amino acid sequence: CASSYEAVAYEQYF.

J is TRBJ1-1 and V is TRBV6-5; perhaps TRBD1 as D (6 bases). Germline CDR1 MNHEY, CDR2 SVGAGI. The CDR3 is made up of 14 amino acids. V lost 2 bases and J lost 4, with 11 bases in between. The CDR3 region is CASSYAGASTEAFF. CDR3 nucleotide sequence: TGTGCCAGCAGTTACGCGGGGGCTAGCACTGAAGCTTTCTTT.

V is TRBV30 and J is TRBJ2-7; D may be TRBD2 (6 bases). The CDR3 has 15 residues. Trimming took off 0 bases at V and 1 base at J, with 13 bases between the two ends. CDR1 and CDR2 (germline): GTSNPN, SVGIG (reference sequence). Here the CDR3 DNA reads TGTGCCTGGAGTGTACGAAGGCGGGGATCCTACGAGCAGTACTTC. Its translation: CAWSVRRRGSYEQYF.

The chain recombines TRBV6-1 with TRBJ1-2, with D uncertain. From germline, CDR1 is MNHNS and CDR2 SASEGT. Deletions cut 3 bases from V and 8 bases from J, with 10 bases between. The CDR3 contains 12 residues. The CDR3 loop is CASSDWPKGYTF. The CDR3 DNA sequence: TGTGCCAGCAGTGACTGGCCGAAGGGCTACACCTTC.

The V gene is TRBV6-6, the J gene TRBJ1-5; D is ambiguous. The V end was cut by 8 bases, the J end by 6 bases, with 11 bases between. Germline assignment: CDR1 MNHNY and CDR2 SVGAGI (reference sequence). The CDR3 loop spans 12 amino acids. CDR3 in amino acids: CASGVGSQPQHF. The CDR3 coding sequence is TGTGCCAGCGGGGTGGGAAGTCAGCCCCAGCATTTT.

The rearrangement joins TRBV7-9 to TRBJ2-2; the D gene is possibly TRBD2 (6 bases). Per the germline V gene, CDR1 is SEHNR and CDR2 is FQNEAQ (reference sequence). There are 15 residues in the CDR3. V lost 2 bases, J lost 4 bases, and 11 bases lay in between. CDR3 coding DNA: TGTGCCAGCAGCTTACGGAGGGCCAGCACCGGGGAGCTGTTTTTT. This sequence encodes CASSLRRASTGELFF.

The chain recombines TRBV14 with TRBJ2-5; 15 bases are a match to TRBD2. The CDR3 totals 17 residues. The junction had 7 bases not matched to a gene; V was cut back by 4 bases and J by 4 bases. In germline, CDR1 is SGHDN, CDR2 FVKESK. The DNA for the CDR3 is TGTGCCAGCAGCCTCGGACTAGCGGGAGGGGGTCGAGAGACCCAGTACTTC. This sequence encodes CASSLGLAGGGRETQYF.

The chain combines TRBV4-2 with TRBJ2-7, with D uncertain. This CDR3 is 13 amino acids long. V was pared by 0 bases and J by 6 bases, with 9 bases between. Germline V gene data show CDR1 as LGHNA and CDR2 as YNFKEQ. The CDR3 DNA reads as TGTGCCAGCAGCCAAGAACCGACCCGCGAGCAGTACTTC. Its protein product is CASSQEPTREQYF.

The chain couples TRBV10-3 to TRBJ2-2, with D possibly TRBD2 on 5 matching bases. This CDR3 has 14 amino acids. Trimming removed 7 bases from V and 1 base from J, with 10 bases in between. Per germline, CDR1 ENHRY and CDR2 SYGVKD. The CDR3 reads CAIKTGMNTGELFF. CDR3 DNA sequence: TGTGCCATCAAAACGGGAATGAACACCGGGGAGCTGTTTTTT.